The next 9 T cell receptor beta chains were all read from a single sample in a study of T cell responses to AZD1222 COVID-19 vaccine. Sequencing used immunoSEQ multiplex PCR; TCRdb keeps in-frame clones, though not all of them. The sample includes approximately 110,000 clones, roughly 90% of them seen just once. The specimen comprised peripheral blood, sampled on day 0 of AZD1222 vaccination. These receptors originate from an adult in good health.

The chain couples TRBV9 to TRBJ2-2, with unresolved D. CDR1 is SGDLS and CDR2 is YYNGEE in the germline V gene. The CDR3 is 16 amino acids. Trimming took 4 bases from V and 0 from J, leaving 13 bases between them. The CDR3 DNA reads TGTGCCAGCAGCCCCCAAGTGTCAGCGAACACCGGGGAGCTGTTTTTT. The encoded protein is CASSPQVSANTGELFF.

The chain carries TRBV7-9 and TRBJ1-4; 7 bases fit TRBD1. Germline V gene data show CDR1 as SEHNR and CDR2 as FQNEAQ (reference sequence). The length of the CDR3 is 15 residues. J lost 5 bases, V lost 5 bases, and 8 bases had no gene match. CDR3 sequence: CASSLTGQRNEKLFF. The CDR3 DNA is TGTGCCAGCAGCCTAACGGGACAGCGAAATGAAAAACTGTTTTTT.

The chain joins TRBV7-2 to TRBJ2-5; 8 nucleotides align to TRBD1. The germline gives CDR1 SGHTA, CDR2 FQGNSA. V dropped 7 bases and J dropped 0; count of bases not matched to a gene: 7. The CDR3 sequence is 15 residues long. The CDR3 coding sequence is TGTGCCAGCACCCAGGGGGCCCCGTACCAAGAGACCCAGTACTTC. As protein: CASTQGAPYQETQYF.

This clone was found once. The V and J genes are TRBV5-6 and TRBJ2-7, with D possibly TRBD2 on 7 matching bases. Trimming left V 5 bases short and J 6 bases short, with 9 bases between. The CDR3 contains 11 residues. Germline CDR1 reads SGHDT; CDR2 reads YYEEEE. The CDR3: CASRGGGEQYF. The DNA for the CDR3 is TGTGCCAGCAGAGGGGGGGGCGAGCAGTACTTC.

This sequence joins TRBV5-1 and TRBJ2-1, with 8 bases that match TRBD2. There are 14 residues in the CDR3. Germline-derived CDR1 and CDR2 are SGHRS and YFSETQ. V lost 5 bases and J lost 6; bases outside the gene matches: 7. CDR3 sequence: CASRGTGGPNEQFF. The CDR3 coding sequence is TGCGCCAGCAGGGGGACGGGGGGGCCCAATGAGCAGTTCTTC.

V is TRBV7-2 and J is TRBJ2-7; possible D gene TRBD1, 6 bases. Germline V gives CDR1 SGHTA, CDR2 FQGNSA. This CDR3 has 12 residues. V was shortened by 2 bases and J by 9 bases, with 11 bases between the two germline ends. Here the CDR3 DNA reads TGTGCCAGCAGCTTATTTGGACAGACGCAGTACTTC. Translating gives CASSLFGQTQYF. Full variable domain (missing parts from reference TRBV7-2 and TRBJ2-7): GAGVSQSPSNKVTEKGKDVELRCDPISGHTALYWYRQSLGQGLEFLIYFQGNSAPDKSGLPSDRFSAERTGGSVSTLTIQRTQQEDSAVYLCASSLFGQTQYFGPGTRLTVT.

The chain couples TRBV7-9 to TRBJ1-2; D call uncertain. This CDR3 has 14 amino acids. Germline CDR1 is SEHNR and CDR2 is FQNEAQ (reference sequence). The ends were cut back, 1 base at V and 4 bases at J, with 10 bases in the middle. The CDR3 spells CASSLVGDLYGYTF. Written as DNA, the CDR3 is TGTGCCAGCAGCTTAGTTGGCGACCTCTATGGCTACACCTTC.

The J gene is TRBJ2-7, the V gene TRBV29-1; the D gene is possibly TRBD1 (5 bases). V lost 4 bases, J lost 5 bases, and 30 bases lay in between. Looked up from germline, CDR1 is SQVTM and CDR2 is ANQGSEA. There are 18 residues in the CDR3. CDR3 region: CSVASKRQSSYEQHEQYF. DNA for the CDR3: TGCAGCGTTGCTTCGAAGCGACAGAGCTCCTACGAGCAGCACGAGCAGTACTTC.

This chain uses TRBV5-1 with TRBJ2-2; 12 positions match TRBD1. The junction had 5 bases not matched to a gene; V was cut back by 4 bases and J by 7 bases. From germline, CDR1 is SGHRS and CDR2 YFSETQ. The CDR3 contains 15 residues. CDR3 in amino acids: CASSRGQGASGELFF. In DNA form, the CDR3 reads TGCGCCAGCAGCCGGGGACAGGGGGCAAGCGGGGAGCTGTTTTTT.